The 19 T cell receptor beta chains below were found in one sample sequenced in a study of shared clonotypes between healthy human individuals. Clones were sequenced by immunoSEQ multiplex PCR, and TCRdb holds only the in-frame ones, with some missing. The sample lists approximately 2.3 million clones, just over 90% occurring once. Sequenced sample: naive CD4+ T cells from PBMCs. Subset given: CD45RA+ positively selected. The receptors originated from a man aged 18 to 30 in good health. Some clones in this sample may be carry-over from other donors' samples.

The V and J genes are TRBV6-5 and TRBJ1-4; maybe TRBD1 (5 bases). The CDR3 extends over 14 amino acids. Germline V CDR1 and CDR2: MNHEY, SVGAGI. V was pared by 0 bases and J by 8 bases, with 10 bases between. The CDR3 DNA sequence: TGTGCCAGCAGTTACTCCGGGGGGTGGGAAAAACTGTTTTTT. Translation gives CASSYSGGWEKLFF.

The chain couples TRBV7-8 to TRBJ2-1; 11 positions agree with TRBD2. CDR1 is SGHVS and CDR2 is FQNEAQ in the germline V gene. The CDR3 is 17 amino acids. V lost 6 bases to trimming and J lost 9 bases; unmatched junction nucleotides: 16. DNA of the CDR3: TGTGCCAGCAGACCGAGCTGGACTAGCGGGCGGAGGGGTGAGCAGTTCTTC. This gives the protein CASRPSWTSGRRGEQFF.

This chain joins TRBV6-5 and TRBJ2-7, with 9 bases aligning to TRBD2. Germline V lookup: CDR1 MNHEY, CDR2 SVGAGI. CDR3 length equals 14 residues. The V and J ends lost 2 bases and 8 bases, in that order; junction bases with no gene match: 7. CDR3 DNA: TGTGCCAGCAGTTACCCAGCTAGCGGGAACCAGCAGTACTTC. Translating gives CASSYPASGNQQYF.

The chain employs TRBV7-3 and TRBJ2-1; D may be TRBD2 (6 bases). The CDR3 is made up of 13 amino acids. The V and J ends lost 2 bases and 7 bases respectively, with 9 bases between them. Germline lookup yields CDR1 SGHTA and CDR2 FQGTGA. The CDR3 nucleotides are TGTGCCAGCAGCTTACCGGGAGTGAATGAGCAGTTCTTC. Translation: CASSLPGVNEQFF.

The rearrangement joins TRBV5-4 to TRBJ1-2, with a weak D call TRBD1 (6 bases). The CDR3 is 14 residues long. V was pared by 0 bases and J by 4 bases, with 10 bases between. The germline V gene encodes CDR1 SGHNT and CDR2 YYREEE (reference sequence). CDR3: CASSLAGALYGYTF. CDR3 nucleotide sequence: TGTGCCAGCAGCTTGGCAGGGGCCCTCTATGGCTACACCTTC. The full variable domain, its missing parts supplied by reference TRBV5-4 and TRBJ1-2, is ETGVTQSPTHLIKTRGQQVTLRCSSQSGHNTVSWYQQALGQGPQFIFQYYREEENGRGNFPPRFSGLQFPNYSSELNVNALELDDSALYLCASSLAGALYGYTFGSGTRLTVV.

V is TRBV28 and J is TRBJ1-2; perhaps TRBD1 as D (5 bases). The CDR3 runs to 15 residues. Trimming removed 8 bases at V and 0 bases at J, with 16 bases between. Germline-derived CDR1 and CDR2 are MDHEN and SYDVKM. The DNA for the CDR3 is TGTGCCAGCCACCGTAACAGGACACCTAACTATGGCTACACCTTC. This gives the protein CASHRNRTPNYGYTF.

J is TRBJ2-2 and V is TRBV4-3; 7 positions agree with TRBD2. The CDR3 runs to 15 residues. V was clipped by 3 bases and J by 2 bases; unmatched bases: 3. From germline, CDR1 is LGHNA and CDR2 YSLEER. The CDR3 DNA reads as TGCGCCAGCAGCCATTGGACTAGAAACACCGGGGAGCTGTTTTTT. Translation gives CASSHWTRNTGELFF.

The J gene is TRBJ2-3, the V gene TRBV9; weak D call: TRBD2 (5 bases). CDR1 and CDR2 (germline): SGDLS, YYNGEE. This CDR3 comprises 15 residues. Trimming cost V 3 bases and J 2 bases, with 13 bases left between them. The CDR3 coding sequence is TGTGCCAGCAGCGCGGGGAGCGGCTCCACAGATACGCAGTATTTT. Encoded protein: CASSAGSGSTDTQYF.

Here the CDR3 reads CASSPKRGSPGGGELFF. Written as DNA, the CDR3 is TGTGCCAGCAGCCCTAAGAGGGGCAGCCCCGGGGGCGGGGAGCTGTTTTTT. V usage is TRBV9 and J usage is TRBJ2-2, with a tentative D call TRBD2 (6 bases). The germline V gene encodes CDR1 SGDLS and CDR2 YYNGEE. The CDR3 runs to 17 residues. Trimming left V 4 bases short and J 7 bases short, with 23 bases between. Using reference TRBV9 and TRBJ2-2 for the parts outside the CDR3, the full variable domain is DSGVTQTPKHLITATGQRVTLRCSPRSGDLSVYWYQQSLDQGLQFLIQYYNGEERAKGNILERFSAQQFPDLHSELNLSSLELGDSALYFCASSPKRGSPGGGELFFGEGSRLTVL.

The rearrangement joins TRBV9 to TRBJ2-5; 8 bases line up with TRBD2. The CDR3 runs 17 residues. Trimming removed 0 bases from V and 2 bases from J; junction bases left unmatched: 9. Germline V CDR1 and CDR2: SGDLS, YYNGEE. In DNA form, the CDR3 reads TGTGCCAGCAGCGTAGCTACCTTCGGGGGGGGTCAAGAGACCCAGTACTTC. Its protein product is CASSVATFGGGQETQYF.

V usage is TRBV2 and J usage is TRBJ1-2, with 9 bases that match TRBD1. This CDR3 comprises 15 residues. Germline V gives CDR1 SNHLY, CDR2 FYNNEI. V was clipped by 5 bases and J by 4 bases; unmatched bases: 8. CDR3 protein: CASSPKGQGSYGYTF. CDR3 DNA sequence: TGTGCCAGCAGTCCCAAAGGACAGGGGAGCTATGGCTACACCTTC.

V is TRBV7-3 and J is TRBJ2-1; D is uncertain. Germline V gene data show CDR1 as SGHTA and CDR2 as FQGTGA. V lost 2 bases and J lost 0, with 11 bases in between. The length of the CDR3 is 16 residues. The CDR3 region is CASSLFRESSYNEQFF. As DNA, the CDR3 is TGTGCCAGCAGCTTATTCCGTGAGAGCTCCTACAATGAGCAGTTCTTC. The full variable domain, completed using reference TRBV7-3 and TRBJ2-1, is GAGVSQTPSNKVTEKGKYVELRCDPISGHTALYWYRQSLGQGPEFLIYFQGTGAADDSGLPNDRFFAVRPEGSVSTLKIQRTERGDSAVYLCASSLFRESSYNEQFFGPGTRLTVL.

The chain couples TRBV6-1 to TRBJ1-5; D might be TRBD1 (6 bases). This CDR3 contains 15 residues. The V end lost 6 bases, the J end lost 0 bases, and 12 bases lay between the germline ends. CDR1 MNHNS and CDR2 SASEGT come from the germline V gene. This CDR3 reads CASSETQGSNQPQHF. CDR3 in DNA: TGTGCCAGCAGCGAAACACAGGGTAGCAATCAGCCCCAGCATTTT.

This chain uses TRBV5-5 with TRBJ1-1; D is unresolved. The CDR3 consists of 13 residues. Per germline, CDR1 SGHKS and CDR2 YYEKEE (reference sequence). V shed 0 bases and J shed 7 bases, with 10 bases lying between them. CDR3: CASSLEASGEAFF. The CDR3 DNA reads TGTGCCAGCAGCTTGGAGGCGTCCGGTGAAGCTTTCTTT.

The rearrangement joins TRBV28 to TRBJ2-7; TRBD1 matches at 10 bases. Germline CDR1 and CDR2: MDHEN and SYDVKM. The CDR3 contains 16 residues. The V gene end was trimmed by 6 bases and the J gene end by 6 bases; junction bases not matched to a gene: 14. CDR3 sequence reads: CASSLRDRGGLSEQYF. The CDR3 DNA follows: TGTGCCAGCAGCCTCCGGGACAGGGGTGGGTTATCCGAGCAGTACTTC.

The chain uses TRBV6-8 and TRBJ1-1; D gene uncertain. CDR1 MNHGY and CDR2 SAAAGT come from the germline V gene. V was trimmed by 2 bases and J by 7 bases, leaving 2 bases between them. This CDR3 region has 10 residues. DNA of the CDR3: TGTGCCAGCAGTTACAGTGAAGCTTTCTTT. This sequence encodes CASSYSEAFF.

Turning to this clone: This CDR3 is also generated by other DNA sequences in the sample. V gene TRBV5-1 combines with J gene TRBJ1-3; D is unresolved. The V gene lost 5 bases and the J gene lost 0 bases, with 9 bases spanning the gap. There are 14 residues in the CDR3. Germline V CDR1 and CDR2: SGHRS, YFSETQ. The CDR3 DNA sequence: TGCGCCAGCAGTCCAGAAGGCTCTGGAAACACCATATATTTT. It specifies CASSPEGSGNTIYF.

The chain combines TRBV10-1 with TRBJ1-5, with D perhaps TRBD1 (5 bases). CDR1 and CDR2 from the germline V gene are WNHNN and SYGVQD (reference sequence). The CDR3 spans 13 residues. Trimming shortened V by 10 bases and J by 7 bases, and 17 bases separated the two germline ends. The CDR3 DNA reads TGCGCCACTTCAACGGGACTCGACCAGCCCCAGCATTTT. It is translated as CATSTGLDQPQHF.

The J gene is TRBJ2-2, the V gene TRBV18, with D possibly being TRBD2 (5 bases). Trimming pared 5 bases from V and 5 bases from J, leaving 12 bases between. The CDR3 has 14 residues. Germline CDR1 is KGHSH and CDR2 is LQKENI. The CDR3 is CASSSRRDTGELFF. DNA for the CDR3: TGTGCCAGCTCATCGCGTCGGGATACCGGGGAGCTGTTTTTT.